This T cell receptor beta chain was recovered during a study of blood T cell repertoires in COVID-19. Turning to the study itself: Spain, Italy and the United States supplied samples that represented acute and convalescent COVID-19. The analysed material was cDNA or gDNA that came from T cells, B-cell-depleted T cells, or PBMCs.

Original methodology: Using reference gene primer amplification, nucleated cell counts were estimated. Libraries were prepared by immunoSEQ multiplex PCR; TCRdb keeps only in-frame clonotypes and omits some of them. Clone size and V and J calls were adopted from that table, with D and trimming inferred from the DNA. Of about 150,000 clones listed, roughly four fifths were seen once; the top ten hold about 1.9%. J was trimmed by 6 bases and V by 5 bases; bases with no gene match: 14. The length of the CDR3 is 17 residues. Per the germline V gene, CDR1 is LNHDA and CDR2 is SQIVND (reference sequence). The rearrangement uses TRBV19 and TRBJ2-2; TRBD2 matches 8 bases. Sequencing was performed on peripheral blood. This clonotype originated in a woman at least 80 years old with acute or convalescent COVID-19. The CDR3 DNA follows: TGTGCCAGTAGTCGAAGTACCGGGACTAGGTCATCCGGGGAGCTGTTTTTT. Amino acids: CASSRSTGTRSSGELFF.